This T cell receptor (beta chain) was identified during a study of human CD8 memory T cell subsets. In germline, CDR1 is DFQATT, CDR2 SNEGSKA (reference sequence). The CDR3 covers 14 residues. Study results and limitations: The chains that were sequenced in this study were only T cell receptor beta chains.

Production of TCR beta libraries used UMI-labeled 5' RACE as the method. TCRdb re-analyzed the 5' RACE reads; it lists each CDR3 protein once, without DNA. The sample has approximately 4,500 distinct CDR3 sequences. Turning to this clonotype: Its antigen remains unidentified.

The V and J genes are TRBV20-1 and TRBJ1-2; as DNA is missing, the TRBD1 call by TCRdb cannot be tested. This receptor was identified in a human donor in good health. The sample was CD8+ T cells from PBMCs. This CDR3 reads CSARDQDRGTSYTF.